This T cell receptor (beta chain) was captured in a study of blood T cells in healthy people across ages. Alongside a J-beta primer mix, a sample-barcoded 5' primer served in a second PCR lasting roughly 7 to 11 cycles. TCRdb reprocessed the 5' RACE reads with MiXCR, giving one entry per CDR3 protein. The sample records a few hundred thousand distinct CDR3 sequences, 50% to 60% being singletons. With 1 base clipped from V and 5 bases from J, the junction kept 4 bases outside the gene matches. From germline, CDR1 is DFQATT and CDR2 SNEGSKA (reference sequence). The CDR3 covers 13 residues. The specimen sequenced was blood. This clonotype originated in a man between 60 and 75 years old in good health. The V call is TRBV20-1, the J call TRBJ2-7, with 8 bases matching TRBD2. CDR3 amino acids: CSARGNSGNEQYF. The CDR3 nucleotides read TGCAGTGCTAGAGGAAATAGCGGGAACGAGCAGTACTTC.